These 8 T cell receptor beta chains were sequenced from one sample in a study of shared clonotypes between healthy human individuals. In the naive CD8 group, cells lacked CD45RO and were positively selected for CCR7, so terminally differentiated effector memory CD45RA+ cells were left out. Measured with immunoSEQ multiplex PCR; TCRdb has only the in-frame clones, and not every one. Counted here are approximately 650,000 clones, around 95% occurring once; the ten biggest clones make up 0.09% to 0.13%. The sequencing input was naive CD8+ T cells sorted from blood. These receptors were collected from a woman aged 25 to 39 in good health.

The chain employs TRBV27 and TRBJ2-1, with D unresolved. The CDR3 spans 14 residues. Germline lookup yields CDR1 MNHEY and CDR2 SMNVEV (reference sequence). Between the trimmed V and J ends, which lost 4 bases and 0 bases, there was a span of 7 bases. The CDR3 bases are TGTGCCAGCAGTTCCAGGAGCTCCTACAATGAGCAGTTCTTC. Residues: CASSSRSSYNEQFF.

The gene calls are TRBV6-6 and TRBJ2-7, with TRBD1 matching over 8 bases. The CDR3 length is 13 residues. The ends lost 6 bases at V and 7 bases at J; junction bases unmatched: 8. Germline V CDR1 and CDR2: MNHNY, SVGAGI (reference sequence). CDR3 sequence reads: CASRQTGEEEQYF. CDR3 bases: TGTGCCAGCAGACAGACAGGGGAGGAGGAGCAGTACTTC.

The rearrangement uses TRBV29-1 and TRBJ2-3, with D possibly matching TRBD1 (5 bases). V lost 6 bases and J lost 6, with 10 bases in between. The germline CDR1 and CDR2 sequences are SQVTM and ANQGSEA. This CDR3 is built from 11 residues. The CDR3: CSVLRVDTQYF. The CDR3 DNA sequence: TGCAGCGTCCTCAGGGTCGATACGCAGTATTTT.

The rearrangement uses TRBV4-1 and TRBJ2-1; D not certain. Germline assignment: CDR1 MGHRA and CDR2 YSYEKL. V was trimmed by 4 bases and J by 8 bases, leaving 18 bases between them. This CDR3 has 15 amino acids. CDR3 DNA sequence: TGCGCCAGCAGCCCCGACCATCTGGCTGTCGATGAGCAGTTCTTC. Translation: CASSPDHLAVDEQFF.

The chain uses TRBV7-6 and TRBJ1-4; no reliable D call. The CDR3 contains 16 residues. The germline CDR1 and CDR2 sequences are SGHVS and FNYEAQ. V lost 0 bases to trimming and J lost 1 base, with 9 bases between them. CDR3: CASSLALEGTNEKLFF. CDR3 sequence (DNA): TGTGCCAGCAGCTTAGCATTAGAGGGAACTAATGAAAAACTGTTTTTT.

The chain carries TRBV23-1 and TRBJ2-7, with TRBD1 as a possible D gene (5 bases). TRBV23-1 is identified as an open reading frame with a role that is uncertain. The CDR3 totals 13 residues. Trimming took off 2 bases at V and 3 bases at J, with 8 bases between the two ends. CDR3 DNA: TGCGCCAGCAGTCAAAGGGGTTACTACGAGCAGTACTTC. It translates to CASSQRGYYEQYF.

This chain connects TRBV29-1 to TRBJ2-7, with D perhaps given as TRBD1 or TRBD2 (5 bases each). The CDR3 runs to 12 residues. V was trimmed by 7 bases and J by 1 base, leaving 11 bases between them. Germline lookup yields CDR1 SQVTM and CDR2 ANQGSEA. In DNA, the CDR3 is TGCAGCGGCCGGGACGGTTCCTACGAGCAGTACTTC. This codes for CSGRDGSYEQYF.

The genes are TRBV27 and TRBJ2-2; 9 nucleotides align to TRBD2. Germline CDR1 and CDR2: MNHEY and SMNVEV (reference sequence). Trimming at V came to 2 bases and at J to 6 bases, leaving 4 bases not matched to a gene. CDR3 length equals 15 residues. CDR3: CASSLRAGGSGELFF. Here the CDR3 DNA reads TGTGCCAGCAGTTTACGAGCGGGAGGTTCCGGGGAGCTGTTTTTT.